Listed here is a single T cell receptor (beta chain). Germline CDR1 and CDR2: MNHEY and SMNVEV (reference sequence). The CDR3 loop spans 16 amino acids. Trimming took 7 bases from V and 8 from J; bases not matched to a gene: 15. This entry is derived from a study of blood T cell repertoires in COVID-19. Background on the study: The United States, Italy and Spain provided the acute and convalescent COVID-19 samples. In each case, the material was cDNA or gDNA derived from T cells, B-cell-depleted T cells, or PBMCs.

Original processing notes: By means of reference gene primer amplification, nucleated cell counts were estimated. Only in-frame clones appear in the TCRdb table, and some are missing; sequencing was by immunoSEQ multiplex PCR. V and J calls plus clone size are reproduced from that table; the DNA served to infer D and trimming. Here the sample spans approximately 290,000 clones, approximately 90% being singletons. The specimen was peripheral blood. The chain links TRBV27 to TRBJ2-1, with 9 bases identical to TRBD2. The receptor's source is a man aged 25 to 40 with acute or convalescent COVID-19. The CDR3 spells CASTQRAGGLLDEQFF. In DNA form, the CDR3 reads TGTGCCAGCACCCAAAGGGCGGGAGGGCTCTTAGATGAGCAGTTCTTC.